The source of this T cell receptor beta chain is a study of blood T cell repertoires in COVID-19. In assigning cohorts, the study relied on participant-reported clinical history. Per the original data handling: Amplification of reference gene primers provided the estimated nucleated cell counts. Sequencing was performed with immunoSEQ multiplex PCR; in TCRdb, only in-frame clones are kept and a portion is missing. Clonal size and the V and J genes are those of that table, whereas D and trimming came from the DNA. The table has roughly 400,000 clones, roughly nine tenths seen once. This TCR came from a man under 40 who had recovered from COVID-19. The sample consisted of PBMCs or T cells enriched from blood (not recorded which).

The chain's CDR3 is CASSLPGGLETQYF. CDR3 sequence (DNA): TGCGCCAGCAGCTTGCCGGGGGGCTTGGAGACCCAGTACTTC. The rearrangement links TRBV5-1 to TRBJ2-5; a possible D gene is TRBD2 (7 bases). The ends were cut back, 1 base at V and 5 bases at J, with 12 bases in the middle. The CDR3 runs to 14 residues. Per the germline V gene, CDR1 is SGHRS and CDR2 is YFSETQ.